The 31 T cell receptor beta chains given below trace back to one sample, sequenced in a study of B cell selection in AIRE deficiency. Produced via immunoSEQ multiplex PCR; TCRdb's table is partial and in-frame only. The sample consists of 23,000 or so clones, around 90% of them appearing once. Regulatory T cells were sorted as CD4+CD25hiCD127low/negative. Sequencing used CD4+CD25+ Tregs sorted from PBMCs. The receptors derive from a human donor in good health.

The CDR3, as DNA: TGTGCCAGCCAAAACTACAGGGAGCGAGATGGCTACACCTTC. Translating gives CASQNYRERDGYTF. The V gene is TRBV6-6, the J gene TRBJ1-2; the D gene is possibly TRBD1 (6 bases). Germline V gene sequence: CDR1 MNHNY, CDR2 SVGAGI (reference sequence). This CDR3 is built from 14 residues. V lost 8 bases and J 6 bases, leaving 19 bases between the germline ends.

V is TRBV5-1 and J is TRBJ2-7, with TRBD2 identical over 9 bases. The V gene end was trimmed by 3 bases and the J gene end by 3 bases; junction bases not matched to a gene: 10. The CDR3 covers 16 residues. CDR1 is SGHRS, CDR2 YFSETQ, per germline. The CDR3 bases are TGCGCCAGCAGCTCGACTCTAGCGGGATCACGCTACGAGCAGTACTTC. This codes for CASSSTLAGSRYEQYF.

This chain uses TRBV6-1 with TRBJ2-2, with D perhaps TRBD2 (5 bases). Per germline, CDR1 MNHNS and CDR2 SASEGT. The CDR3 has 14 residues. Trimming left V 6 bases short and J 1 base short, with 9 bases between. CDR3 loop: CASRRVGNTGELFF. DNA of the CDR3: TGTGCCAGCAGGAGGGTCGGGAACACCGGGGAGCTGTTTTTT.

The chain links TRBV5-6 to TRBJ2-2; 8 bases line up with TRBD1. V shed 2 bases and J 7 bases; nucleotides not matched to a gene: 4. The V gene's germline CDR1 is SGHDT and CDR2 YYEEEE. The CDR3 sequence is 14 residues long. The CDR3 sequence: CASSFTGGNGELFF. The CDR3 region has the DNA TGTGCCAGCAGCTTTACAGGGGGAAACGGGGAGCTGTTTTTT.

As DNA, the CDR3 is TGTGCCACCAGCAAAGGAGAGGGGTACCAAGAGACCCAGTACTTC. Translated: CATSKGEGYQETQYF. V usage is TRBV15 and J usage is TRBJ2-5; D might be TRBD1 or TRBD2, each matching 5 bases. This CDR3 comprises 15 residues. Germline lookup yields CDR1 LNHNV and CDR2 YYDKDF (reference sequence). The V end was cut by 4 bases, the J end by 0 bases, with 12 bases between.

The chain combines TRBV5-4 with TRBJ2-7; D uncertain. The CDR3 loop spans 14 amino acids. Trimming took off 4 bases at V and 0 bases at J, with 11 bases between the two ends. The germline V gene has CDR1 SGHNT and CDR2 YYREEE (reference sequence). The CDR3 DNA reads TGTGCCAGCAGCCAAGGACGGAGCTCCTACGAGCAGTACTTC. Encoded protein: CASSQGRSSYEQYF.

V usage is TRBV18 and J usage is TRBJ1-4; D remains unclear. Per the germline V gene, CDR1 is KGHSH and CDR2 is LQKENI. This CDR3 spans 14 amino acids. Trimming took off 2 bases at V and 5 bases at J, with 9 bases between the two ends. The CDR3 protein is CASSPGPANEKLFF. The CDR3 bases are TGTGCCAGCTCACCAGGGCCGGCGAATGAAAAACTGTTTTTT.

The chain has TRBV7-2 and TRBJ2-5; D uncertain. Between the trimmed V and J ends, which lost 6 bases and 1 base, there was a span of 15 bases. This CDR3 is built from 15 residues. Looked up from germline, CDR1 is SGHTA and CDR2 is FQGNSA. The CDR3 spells CASRRYGSFQETQYF. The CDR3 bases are TGTGCCAGCAGACGATACGGGTCGTTCCAAGAGACCCAGTACTTC.

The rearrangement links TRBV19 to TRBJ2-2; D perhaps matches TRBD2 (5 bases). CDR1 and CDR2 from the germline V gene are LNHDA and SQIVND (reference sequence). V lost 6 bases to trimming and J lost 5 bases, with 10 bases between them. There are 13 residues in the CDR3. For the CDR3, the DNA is TGTGCCAGTAGGCGGTCGGGGACCGGGGAGCTGTTTTTT. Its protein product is CASRRSGTGELFF.

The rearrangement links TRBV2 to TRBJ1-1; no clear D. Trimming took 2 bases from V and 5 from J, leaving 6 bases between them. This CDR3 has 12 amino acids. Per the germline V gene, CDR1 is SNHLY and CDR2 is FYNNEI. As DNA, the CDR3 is TGTGCCAGCAGTGAATTCGGTACTGAAGCTTTCTTT. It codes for CASSEFGTEAFF. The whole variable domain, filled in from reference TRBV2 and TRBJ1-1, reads EPEVTQTPSHQVTQMGQEVILRCVPISNHLYFYWYRQILGQKVEFLVSFYNNEISEKSEIFDDQFSVERPDGSNFTLKIRSTKLEDSAMYFCASSEFGTEAFFGQGTRLTVV.

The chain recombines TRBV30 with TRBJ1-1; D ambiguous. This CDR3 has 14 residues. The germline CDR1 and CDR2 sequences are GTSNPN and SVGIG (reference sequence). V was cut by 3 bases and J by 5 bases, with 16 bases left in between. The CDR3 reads CAWSSRREKTEAFF. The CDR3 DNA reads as TGTGCCTGGAGCTCACGGCGGGAGAAGACTGAAGCTTTCTTT.

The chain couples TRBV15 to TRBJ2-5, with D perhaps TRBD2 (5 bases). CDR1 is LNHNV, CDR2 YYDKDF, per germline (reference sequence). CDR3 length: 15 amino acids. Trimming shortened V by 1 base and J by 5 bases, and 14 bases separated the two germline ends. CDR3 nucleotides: TGTGCCACCAGCAGAGGAGGTAACTTAGCGGAGACCCAGTACTTC. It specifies CATSRGGNLAETQYF.

CDR3 DNA: TGCGCCAGCAGCGACGCTAGATTCGGACGGACTTACGAGCAGTACTTC. Amino acid sequence: CASSDARFGRTYEQYF. The chain combines TRBV5-1 with TRBJ2-7; a weak D match, TRBD2 (5 bases). CDR3 size: 16 residues. V was clipped by 4 bases and J by 4 bases, with 21 bases between them. The germline gives CDR1 SGHRS, CDR2 YFSETQ.

The CDR3 protein is CASMRTNKPGEQYF. In nucleotides, the CDR3 is TGTGCCAGCATGAGGACCAACAAACCCGGCGAGCAGTACTTC. The chain uses TRBV2 and TRBJ2-7; D unresolved. This CDR3 is built from 14 residues. The germline V gene encodes CDR1 SNHLY and CDR2 FYNNEI. Trimming stripped 7 bases from V and 6 bases from J, with 19 bases between.

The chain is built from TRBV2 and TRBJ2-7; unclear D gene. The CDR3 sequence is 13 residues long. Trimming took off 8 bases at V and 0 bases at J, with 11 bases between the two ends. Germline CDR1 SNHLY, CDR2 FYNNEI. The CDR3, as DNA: TGTGCCAGCGCCAAACGTATCTCCTACGAGCAGTACTTC. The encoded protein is CASAKRISYEQYF.

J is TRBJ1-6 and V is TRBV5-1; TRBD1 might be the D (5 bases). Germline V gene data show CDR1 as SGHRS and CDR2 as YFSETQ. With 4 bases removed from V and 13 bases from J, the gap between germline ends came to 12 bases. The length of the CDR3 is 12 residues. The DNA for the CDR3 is TGCGCCAGCAGCCGTACGGGGGGGCCCCTCCACTTT. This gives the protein CASSRTGGPLHF.

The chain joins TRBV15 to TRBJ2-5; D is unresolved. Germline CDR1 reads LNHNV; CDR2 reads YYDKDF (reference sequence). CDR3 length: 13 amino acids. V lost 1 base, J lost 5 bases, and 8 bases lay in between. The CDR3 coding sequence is TGTGCCACCAGCAGAGGATTATGGGAGACCCAGTACTTC. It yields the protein CATSRGLWETQYF.

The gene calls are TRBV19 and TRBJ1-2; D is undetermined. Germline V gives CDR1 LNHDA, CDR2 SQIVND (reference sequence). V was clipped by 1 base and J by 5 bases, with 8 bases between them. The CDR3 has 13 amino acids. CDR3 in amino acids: CASSIGGDYGYTF. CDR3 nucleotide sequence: TGTGCCAGTAGTATAGGTGGGGATTATGGCTACACCTTC.

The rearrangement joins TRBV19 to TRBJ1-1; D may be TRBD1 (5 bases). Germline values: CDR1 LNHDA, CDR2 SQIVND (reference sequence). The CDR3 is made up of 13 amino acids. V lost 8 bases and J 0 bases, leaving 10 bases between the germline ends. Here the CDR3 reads CASGRQMNTEAFF. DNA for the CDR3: TGTGCCAGTGGAAGACAGATGAACACTGAAGCTTTCTTT.

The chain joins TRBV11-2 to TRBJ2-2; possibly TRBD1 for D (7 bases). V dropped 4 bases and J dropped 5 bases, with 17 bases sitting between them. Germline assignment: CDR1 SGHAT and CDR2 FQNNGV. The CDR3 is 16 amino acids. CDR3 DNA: TGTGCCAGCAGCTCTCGCAGGGGGGACGTAACCGGGGAGCTGTTTTTT. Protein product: CASSSRRGDVTGELFF.

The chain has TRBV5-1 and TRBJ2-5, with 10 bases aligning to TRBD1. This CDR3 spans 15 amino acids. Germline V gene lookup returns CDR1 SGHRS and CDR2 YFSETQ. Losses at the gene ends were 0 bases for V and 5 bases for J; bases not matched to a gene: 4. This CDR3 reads CASSLGQGASETQYF. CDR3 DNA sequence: TGCGCCAGCAGCTTGGGACAGGGGGCATCTGAGACCCAGTACTTC.

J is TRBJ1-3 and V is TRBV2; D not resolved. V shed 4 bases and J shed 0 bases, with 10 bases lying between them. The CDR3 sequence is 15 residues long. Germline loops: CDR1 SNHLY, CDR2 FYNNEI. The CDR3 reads CASSVGEFSGNTIYF. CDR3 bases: TGTGCCAGCAGTGTCGGGGAATTCTCTGGAAACACCATATATTTT.

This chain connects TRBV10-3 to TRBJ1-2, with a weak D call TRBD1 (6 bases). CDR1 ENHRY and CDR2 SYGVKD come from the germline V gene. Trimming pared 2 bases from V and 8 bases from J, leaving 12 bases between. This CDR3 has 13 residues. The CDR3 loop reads CAISEATGLGYTF. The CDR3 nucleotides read TGTGCCATCAGTGAGGCTACAGGGTTGGGCTACACCTTC.

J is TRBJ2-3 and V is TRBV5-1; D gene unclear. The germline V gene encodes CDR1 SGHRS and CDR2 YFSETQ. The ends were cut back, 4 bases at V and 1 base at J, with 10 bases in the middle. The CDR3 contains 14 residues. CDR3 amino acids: CASSQALGTDTQYF. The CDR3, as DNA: TGCGCCAGCAGCCAAGCACTTGGCACAGATACGCAGTATTTT.

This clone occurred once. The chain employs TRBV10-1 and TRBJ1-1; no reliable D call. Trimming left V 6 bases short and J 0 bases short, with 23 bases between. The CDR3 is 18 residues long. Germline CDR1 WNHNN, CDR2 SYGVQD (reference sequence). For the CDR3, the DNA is TGCGCCAGCAGCCTTGGGAGGGAAAGCTATCATATGAACACTGAAGCTTTCTTT. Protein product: CASSLGRESYHMNTEAFF.

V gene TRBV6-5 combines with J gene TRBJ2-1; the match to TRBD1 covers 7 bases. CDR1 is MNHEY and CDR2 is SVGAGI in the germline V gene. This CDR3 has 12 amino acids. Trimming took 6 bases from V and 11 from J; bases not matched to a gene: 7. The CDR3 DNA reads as TGTGCCAGCAGCCCCGGCAGGGGGAAGCAGTTCTTC. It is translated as CASSPGRGKQFF.

The CDR3 coding sequence is TGTGCCAGCAGCCCGAGGACAGTTACTGAAGCTTTCTTT. This gives the protein CASSPRTVTEAFF. The chain couples TRBV7-9 to TRBJ1-1; a weak D match, TRBD1 (6 bases). Deletions cut 5 bases from V and 5 bases from J, with 12 bases between. The length of the CDR3 is 13 residues. Germline CDR1 reads SEHNR; CDR2 reads FQNEAQ (reference sequence).

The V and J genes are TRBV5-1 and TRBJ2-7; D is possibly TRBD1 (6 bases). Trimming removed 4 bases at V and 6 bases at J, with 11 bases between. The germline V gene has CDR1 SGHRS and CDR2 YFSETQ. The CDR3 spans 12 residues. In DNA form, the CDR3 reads TGCGCCAGCAGCCCCAGGGGAGCCGAGCAGTACTTC. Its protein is CASSPRGAEQYF.

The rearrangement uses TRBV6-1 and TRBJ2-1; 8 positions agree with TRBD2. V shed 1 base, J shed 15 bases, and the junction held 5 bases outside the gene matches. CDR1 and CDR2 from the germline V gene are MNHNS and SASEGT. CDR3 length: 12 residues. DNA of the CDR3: TGTGCCAGCAGTGAAGTGGGACTAGAGTTGTTCTTC. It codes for CASSEVGLELFF.

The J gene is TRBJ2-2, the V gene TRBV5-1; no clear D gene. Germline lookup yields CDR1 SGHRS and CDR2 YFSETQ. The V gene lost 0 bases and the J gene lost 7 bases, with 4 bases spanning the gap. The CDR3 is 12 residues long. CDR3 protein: CASSLAVGELFF. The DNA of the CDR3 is TGCGCCAGCAGCTTGGCGGTCGGGGAGCTGTTTTTT.

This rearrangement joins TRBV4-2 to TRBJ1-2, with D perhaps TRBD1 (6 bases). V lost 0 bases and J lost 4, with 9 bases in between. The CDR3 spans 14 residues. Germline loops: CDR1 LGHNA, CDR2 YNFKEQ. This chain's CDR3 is CASSQDMGAYGYTF. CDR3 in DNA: TGTGCCAGCAGCCAAGATATGGGGGCCTATGGCTACACCTTC.